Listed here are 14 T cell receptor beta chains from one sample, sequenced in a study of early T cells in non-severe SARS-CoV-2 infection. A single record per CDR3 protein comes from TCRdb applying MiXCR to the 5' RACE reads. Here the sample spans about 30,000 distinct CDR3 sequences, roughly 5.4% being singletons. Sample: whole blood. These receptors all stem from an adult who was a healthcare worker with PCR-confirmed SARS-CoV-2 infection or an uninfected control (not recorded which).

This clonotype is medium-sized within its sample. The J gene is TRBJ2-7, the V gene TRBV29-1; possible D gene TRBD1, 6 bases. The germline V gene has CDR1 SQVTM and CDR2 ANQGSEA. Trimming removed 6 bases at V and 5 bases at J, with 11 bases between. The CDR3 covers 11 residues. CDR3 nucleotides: TGCAGCGTCTCCTCAGGGGACGAGCAGTACTTC. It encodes CSVSSGDEQYF.

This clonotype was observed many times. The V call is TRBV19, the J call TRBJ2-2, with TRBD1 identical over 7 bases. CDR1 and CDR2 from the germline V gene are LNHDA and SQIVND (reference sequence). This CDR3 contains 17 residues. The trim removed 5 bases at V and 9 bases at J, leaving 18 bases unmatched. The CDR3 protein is CASSPQTGRKRAWELFF. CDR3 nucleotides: TGTGCCAGTAGTCCCCAGACAGGGAGAAAACGTGCGTGGGAGCTGTTTTTT.

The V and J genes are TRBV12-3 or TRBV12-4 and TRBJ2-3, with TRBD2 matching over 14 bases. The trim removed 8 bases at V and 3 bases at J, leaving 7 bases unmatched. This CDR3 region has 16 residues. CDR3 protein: CASGTSGSKLTDTQYF. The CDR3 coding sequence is TGTGCCAGCGGGACTAGCGGGAGTAAACTGACAGATACGCAGTATTTT.

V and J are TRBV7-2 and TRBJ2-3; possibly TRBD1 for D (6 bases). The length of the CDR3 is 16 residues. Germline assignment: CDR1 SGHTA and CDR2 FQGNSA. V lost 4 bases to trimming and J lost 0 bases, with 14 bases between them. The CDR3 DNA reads TGTGCCAGCAGCTCCCGACGGGGACACAGCACAGATACGCAGTATTTT. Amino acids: CASSSRRGHSTDTQYF.

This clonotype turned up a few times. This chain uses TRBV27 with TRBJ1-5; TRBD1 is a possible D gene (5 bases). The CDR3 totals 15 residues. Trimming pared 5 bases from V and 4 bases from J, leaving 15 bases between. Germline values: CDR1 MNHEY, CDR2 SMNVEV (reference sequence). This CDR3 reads CASSPLGRLNQPQHF. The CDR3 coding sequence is TGTGCCAGCAGTCCACTGGGACGCCTGAATCAGCCCCAGCATTTT.

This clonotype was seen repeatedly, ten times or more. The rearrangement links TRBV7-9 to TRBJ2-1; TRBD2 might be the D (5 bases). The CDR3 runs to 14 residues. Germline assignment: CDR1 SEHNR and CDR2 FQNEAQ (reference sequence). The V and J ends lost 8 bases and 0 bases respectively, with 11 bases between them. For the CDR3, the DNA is TGTGCCAGCCTTCTAGCCAGCTCCTACAATGAGCAGTTCTTC. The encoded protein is CASLLASSYNEQFF.

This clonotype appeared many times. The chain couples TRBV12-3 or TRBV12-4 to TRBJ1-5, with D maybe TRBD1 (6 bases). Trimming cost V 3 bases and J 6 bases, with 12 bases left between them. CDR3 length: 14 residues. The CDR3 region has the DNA TGTGCCAGCAGTTTCTGGCAGGGGTCTCAGCCCCAGCATTTT. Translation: CASSFWQGSQPQHF.

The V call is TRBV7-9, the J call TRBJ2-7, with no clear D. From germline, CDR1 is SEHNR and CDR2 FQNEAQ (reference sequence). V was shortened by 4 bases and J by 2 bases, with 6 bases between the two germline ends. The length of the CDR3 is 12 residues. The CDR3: CASSSPPYEQYF. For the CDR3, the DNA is TGTGCCAGCAGCTCCCCCCCCTACGAGCAGTACTTC.

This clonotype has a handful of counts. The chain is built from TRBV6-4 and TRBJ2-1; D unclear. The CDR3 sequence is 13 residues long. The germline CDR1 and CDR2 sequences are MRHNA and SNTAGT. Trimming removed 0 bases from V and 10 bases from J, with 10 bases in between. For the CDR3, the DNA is TGTGCCAGCAGTGACTCTAGCTACGGAGAGCAGTTCTTC. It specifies CASSDSSYGEQFF.

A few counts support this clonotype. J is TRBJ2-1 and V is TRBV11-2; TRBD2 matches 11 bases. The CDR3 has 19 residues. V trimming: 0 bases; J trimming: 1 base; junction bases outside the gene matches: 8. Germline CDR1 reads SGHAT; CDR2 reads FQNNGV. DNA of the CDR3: TGTGCCAGCAGCTTAGAGGGGACTAGCGGAGTACTATCCTACAATGAGCAGTTCTTC. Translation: CASSLEGTSGVLSYNEQFF.

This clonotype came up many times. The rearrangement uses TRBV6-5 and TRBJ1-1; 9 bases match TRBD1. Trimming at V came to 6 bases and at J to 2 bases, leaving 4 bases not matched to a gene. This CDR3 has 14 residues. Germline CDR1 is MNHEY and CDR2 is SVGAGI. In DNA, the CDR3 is TGTGCCAGCAGCTGGGACAGGGTAAACACTGAAGCTTTCTTT. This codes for CASSWDRVNTEAFF.

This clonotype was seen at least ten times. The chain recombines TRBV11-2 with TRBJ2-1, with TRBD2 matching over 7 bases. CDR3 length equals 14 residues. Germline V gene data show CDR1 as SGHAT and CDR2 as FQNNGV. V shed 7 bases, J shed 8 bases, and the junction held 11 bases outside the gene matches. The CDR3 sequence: CASTVPGSGDEQFF. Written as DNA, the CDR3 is TGTGCCAGCACCGTGCCGGGGAGCGGGGATGAGCAGTTCTTC.

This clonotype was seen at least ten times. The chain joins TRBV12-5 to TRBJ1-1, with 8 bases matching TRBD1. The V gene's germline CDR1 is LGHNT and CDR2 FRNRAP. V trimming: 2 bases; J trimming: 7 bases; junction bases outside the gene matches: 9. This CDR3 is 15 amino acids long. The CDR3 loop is CASGLLGQGGDEAFF. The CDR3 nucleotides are TGTGCTAGTGGTTTGCTCGGACAGGGCGGGGATGAAGCTTTCTTT.

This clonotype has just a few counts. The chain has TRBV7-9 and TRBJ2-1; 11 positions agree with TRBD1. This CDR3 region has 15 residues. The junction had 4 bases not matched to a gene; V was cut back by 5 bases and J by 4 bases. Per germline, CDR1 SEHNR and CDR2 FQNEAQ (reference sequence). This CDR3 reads CASSPGTGGYNEQFF. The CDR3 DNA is TGTGCCAGCAGCCCCGGGACAGGGGGTTACAATGAGCAGTTCTTC.